Reported below is one T cell receptor beta chain. Its antigen remains unidentified. A sample-barcoded 5' primer and a J-beta primer mix were used in a second PCR of roughly 7 to 11 cycles. Every sample gave at least 2.5 million paired-end reads containing CDR3. One entry per CDR3 protein results from TCRdb running MiXCR on the 5' RACE reads. The sample includes around 580,000 distinct CDR3 sequences, roughly 48% of them seen just once. The data were taken from a study of blood T cells in healthy people across ages. Whole-study findings and limits: More naive CD4+ cells and higher diversity were found in long-lived than in aged donors.

Sequences were obtained from blood. The sequence derives from an older man in good health.

The CDR3 here is CASNGFGAGGNQPQHF. CDR3 sequence (DNA): TGTGCCAGCAACGGTTTTGGGGCAGGGGGAAATCAGCCCCAGCATTTT. The J gene is TRBJ1-5, the V gene TRBV2, with TRBD1 matching 7 bases. With 7 bases clipped from V and 4 bases from J, the junction kept 13 bases outside the gene matches. The CDR3 is 16 residues long. Germline-derived CDR1 and CDR2 are SNHLY and FYNNEI.